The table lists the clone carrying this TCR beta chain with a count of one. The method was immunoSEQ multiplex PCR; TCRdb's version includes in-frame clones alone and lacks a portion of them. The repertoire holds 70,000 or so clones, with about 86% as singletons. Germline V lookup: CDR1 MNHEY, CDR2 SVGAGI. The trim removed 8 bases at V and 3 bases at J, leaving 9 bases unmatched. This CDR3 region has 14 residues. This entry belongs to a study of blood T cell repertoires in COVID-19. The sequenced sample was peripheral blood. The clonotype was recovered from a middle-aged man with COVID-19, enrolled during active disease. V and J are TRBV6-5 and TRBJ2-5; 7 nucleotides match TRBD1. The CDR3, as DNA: TGTGCCAGCCTAACAGGGGATTGGGAAGAGACCCAGTACTTC. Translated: CASLTGDWEETQYF.